The 32 T cell receptor beta chains in this list originate from one sample, sequenced in a study of cytomegalovirus exposure and HLA in healthy donors. This PCR relied on a set of 60 Vbeta primers and 13 Jbeta primers. Generated by immunoSEQ multiplex PCR, the TCRdb table keeps only in-frame clones and is missing some. Here the sample table reports over 40,000 clones. The sample consisted of PBMCs. The receptor set was obtained from a woman in her thirties or forties in good health and CMV-seronegative.

The V and J genes are TRBV5-4 and TRBJ2-3; tentative D call: TRBD2 (5 bases). The CDR3 consists of 15 residues. With 4 bases removed from V and 2 bases from J, the gap between germline ends came to 14 bases. The germline CDR1 and CDR2 sequences are SGHNT and YYREEE (reference sequence). DNA of the CDR3: TGTGCCAGCAGCCCGACTACGTCGCACACAGATACGCAGTATTTT. Translation: CASSPTTSHTDTQYF.

The gene calls are TRBV5-1 and TRBJ2-5; 7 nucleotides line up with TRBD1. Per germline, CDR1 SGHRS and CDR2 YFSETQ. Unmatched junction bases numbered 2, after V lost 4 bases and J lost 5 bases. The CDR3 contains 12 residues. The CDR3 DNA reads as TGCGCCAGCAGCCTGGACAGGGAGACCCAGTACTTC. Protein product: CASSLDRETQYF.

The V and J genes are TRBV5-1 and TRBJ2-7, with D possibly TRBD2 on 6 matching bases. This CDR3 is built from 15 residues. Germline lookup yields CDR1 SGHRS and CDR2 YFSETQ. The V end was cut by 7 bases, the J end by 3 bases, with 20 bases between. The CDR3 loop is CASAASGGVGYEQYF. Written as DNA, the CDR3 is TGCGCCAGCGCTGCTTCTGGCGGGGTGGGCTACGAGCAGTACTTC.

The chain recombines TRBV11-3 with TRBJ2-1; D gene unclear. Germline lookup yields CDR1 SGHNT and CDR2 YENEEA. The V and J ends lost 4 bases and 7 bases respectively, with 17 bases between them. This CDR3 contains 15 residues. CDR3 nucleotide sequence: TGTGCCAGCAGCTCCGATATAGAGGCGAGGAATGAGCAGTTCTTC. Translated, it gives CASSSDIEARNEQFF. The full variable domain, rest sourced from reference TRBV11-3 and TRBJ2-1, is EAGVVQSPRYKIIEKKQPVAFWCNPISGHNTLYWYLQNLGQGPELLIRYENEEAVDDSQLPKDRFSAERLKGVDSTLKIQPAELGDSAVYLCASSSDIEARNEQFFGPGTRLTVL.

This rearrangement joins TRBV18 to TRBJ1-1; 7 nucleotides align to TRBD1. Trimming cost V 5 bases and J 11 bases; bases outside gene matches: 11. The CDR3 totals 13 residues. From germline, CDR1 is KGHSH and CDR2 LQKENI. The CDR3 bases are TGTGCCAGCTCATCGGGACAGCCTTGGAAGGCTTTCTTT. Translating it yields CASSSGQPWKAFF.

The rearrangement joins TRBV5-4 to TRBJ2-2; 9 bases line up with TRBD2. With V trimmed by 4 bases and J by 3 bases, 10 bases remained unmatched. The V gene's germline CDR1 is SGHNT and CDR2 YYREEE (reference sequence). The CDR3 extends over 17 amino acids. CDR3 in amino acids: CASSHHGGLAYTGELFF. In DNA, the CDR3 is TGTGCCAGCAGCCACCACGGGGGACTAGCATACACCGGGGAGCTGTTTTTT.

The genes are TRBV4-3 and TRBJ2-7; the match to TRBD1 covers 8 bases. V lost 2 bases and J lost 5; bases outside the gene matches: 2. The CDR3 is 13 amino acids. Looked up from germline, CDR1 is LGHNA and CDR2 is YSLEER. Here the CDR3 DNA reads TGCGCCAGCAGCCAACGACAGGGGAACGAGCAGTACTTC. Amino acid sequence: CASSQRQGNEQYF.

Measured by frequency, this clone is medium-sized. V and J are TRBV14 and TRBJ1-4; the match to TRBD1 covers 8 bases. The CDR3 consists of 15 residues. J lost 7 bases, V lost 2 bases, and 6 bases had no gene match. Germline CDR1 is SGHDN and CDR2 is FVKESK. The CDR3 nucleotides are TGTGCCAGCAGCCAATTCCAGGGGGCGGGTGAAAAACTGTTTTTT. Protein product: CASSQFQGAGEKLFF.

This rearrangement joins TRBV5-3 to TRBJ2-2; 8 bases are a match to TRBD1. TRBV5-3 is an ORF, with its function uncertain. V lost 2 bases to trimming and J lost 6 bases; unmatched junction nucleotides: 21. CDR3 size: 20 residues. CDR3 in amino acids: CARSLRTGWRPRTRAGELFF. CDR3 nucleotide sequence: TGTGCCAGAAGCTTACGGACAGGGTGGCGGCCGAGGACGAGGGCCGGGGAGCTGTTTTTT.

The chain is built from TRBV29-1 and TRBJ1-3; a weak D match, TRBD1 (5 bases). The CDR3 length is 13 residues. Germline V gene sequence: CDR1 SQVTM, CDR2 ANQGSEA. V lost 4 bases, J lost 4 bases, and 11 bases lay in between. The CDR3 is CSVVTGLGNTIYF. The CDR3 bases are TGCAGCGTTGTGACGGGACTAGGAAACACCATATATTTT.

This chain links TRBV18 with TRBJ1-1, with D possibly being TRBD1 (5 bases). With 2 bases removed from V and 1 base from J, the gap between germline ends came to 8 bases. This CDR3 comprises 14 residues. CDR1 is KGHSH, CDR2 LQKENI, per germline. The DNA of the CDR3 is TGTGCCAGCTCACCAGACGGACAGAACACTGAAGCTTTCTTT. Amino acids: CASSPDGQNTEAFF.

CDR3 nucleotide sequence: TGCGCCAGCAGCCAGATGGGCCCACAAACCTTAACTAATGAAAAACTGTTTTTT. Amino acid sequence: CASSQMGPQTLTNEKLFF. The genes are TRBV4-3 and TRBJ1-4; no reliable D call. The CDR3 runs to 18 residues. Germline assignment: CDR1 LGHNA and CDR2 YSLEER. V was clipped by 3 bases and J by 1 base, with 18 bases between them.

The chain joins TRBV29-1 to TRBJ1-2, with D tentatively TRBD1 (5 bases). The CDR3 spans 13 residues. V shed 6 bases and J shed 4 bases, with 15 bases lying between them. CDR1 is SQVTM and CDR2 is ANQGSEA in the germline V gene. The CDR3 DNA reads as TGCAGCGTAGCGTCCGGGACTGGCTATGGCTACACCTTC. It specifies CSVASGTGYGYTF.

The rearrangement links TRBV19 to TRBJ1-1, with 10 bases matching TRBD1. This CDR3 spans 15 amino acids. J lost 2 bases, V lost 6 bases, and 6 bases had no gene match. Germline lookup yields CDR1 LNHDA and CDR2 SQIVND (reference sequence). Written as DNA, the CDR3 is TGTGCCAGTAGAGATCGGGACAGGGGAAACACTGAAGCTTTCTTT. This codes for CASRDRDRGNTEAFF.

The chain recombines TRBV6-6 with TRBJ1-2, with 8 bases fitting TRBD1. Germline V lookup: CDR1 MNHNY, CDR2 SVGAGI (reference sequence). CDR3 size: 13 residues. The trim removed 11 bases at V and 7 bases at J, leaving 12 bases unmatched. The DNA for the CDR3 is TGTGCCGCAGCCGAGGACAGGGACGTTGGCTACACCTTC. The encoded protein is CAAAEDRDVGYTF.

Here the CDR3 DNA reads TGTGCCAGCAGCCCTGGAGGGACTGAAGCTTTCTTT. Translated, it gives CASSPGGTEAFF. The rearrangement uses TRBV7-8 and TRBJ1-1; no clear D gene. The germline gives CDR1 SGHVS, CDR2 FQNEAQ. The CDR3 length is 12 residues. V lost 5 bases and J lost 5, with 9 bases in between.

Details on this clone: The same CDR3 can be traced to other DNA sequences in this sample. The V call is TRBV15, the J call TRBJ2-2; 9 nucleotides match TRBD2. The CDR3 sequence is 17 residues long. J was trimmed by 1 base and V by 1 base; bases with no gene match: 4. Germline CDR1 is LNHNV and CDR2 is YYDKDF (reference sequence). CDR3 coding DNA: TGTGCCACCAGCAGAGGTCTAGCGGGACGGAACACCGGGGAGCTGTTTTTT. Protein product: CATSRGLAGRNTGELFF.

The chain is built from TRBV19 and TRBJ1-4, with 7 bases fitting TRBD1. Trimming at V came to 6 bases and at J to 0 bases, leaving 7 bases not matched to a gene. CDR3 length equals 16 residues. CDR1 and CDR2 from the germline V gene are LNHDA and SQIVND (reference sequence). The CDR3: CASRRLQGATNEKLFF. The DNA for the CDR3 is TGTGCCAGTAGGCGACTCCAGGGGGCAACTAATGAAAAACTGTTTTTT.

The chain recombines TRBV30 with TRBJ1-2; TRBD1 agrees at 10 bases. This CDR3 contains 14 residues. V was pared by 5 bases and J by 3 bases, with 6 bases of the junction left unmatched. CDR1 and CDR2 (germline): GTSNPN, SVGIG (reference sequence). As DNA, the CDR3 is TGTGCCTGGCTCTGGGGACAGGGGCACTATGGCTACACCTTC. It specifies CAWLWGQGHYGYTF.

The chain links TRBV7-8 to TRBJ2-7, with 7 bases lining up with TRBD1. Germline CDR1 and CDR2: SGHVS and FQNEAQ. CDR3 length: 14 amino acids. V was pared by 2 bases and J by 3 bases, with 4 bases of the junction left unmatched. CDR3 sequence reads: CASSLRDSNYEQYF. In nucleotides, the CDR3 is TGTGCCAGCAGCTTACGGGACAGTAACTACGAGCAGTACTTC.

With respect to this clone: Other nucleotide sequences in the sample specify the same CDR3. The V gene is TRBV6-1, the J gene TRBJ2-7; D is unclear. Trimming left V 2 bases short and J 3 bases short, with 5 bases between. The CDR3 is made up of 12 amino acids. Per germline, CDR1 MNHNS and CDR2 SASEGT. Written as DNA, the CDR3 is TGTGCCAGCAGTGAACGAGGCTACGAGCAGTACTTC. It codes for CASSERGYEQYF.

J is TRBJ2-7 and V is TRBV27, with D tentatively TRBD2 (7 bases). Germline assignment: CDR1 MNHEY and CDR2 SMNVEV (reference sequence). The CDR3 sequence is 17 residues long. V lost 0 bases, J lost 2 bases, and 17 bases lay in between. The CDR3 spells CASSLSGRGRGTYEQYF. Here the CDR3 DNA reads TGTGCCAGCAGTTTATCGGGGCGGGGGCGCGGAACCTACGAGCAGTACTTC.

The chain is built from TRBV9 and TRBJ2-5; 7 nucleotides align to TRBD2. The germline V gene encodes CDR1 SGDLS and CDR2 YYNGEE. This CDR3 is 16 amino acids long. V lost 4 bases, J lost 7 bases, and 16 bases stayed unmatched. CDR3 bases: TGTGCCAGCAGCAGCAGTGCTAGCGGAAGAATAGGGACCCAGTACTTC. Its translation: CASSSSASGRIGTQYF.

The chain uses TRBV11-2 and TRBJ2-3; the match to TRBD2 covers 8 bases. The CDR3 covers 15 residues. V was pared by 1 base and J by 1 base, with 1 base of the junction left unmatched. Germline assignment: CDR1 SGHAT and CDR2 FQNNGV. The CDR3 coding sequence is TGTGCCAGCAGCTTAGCGGGGGGGCGCACAGATACGCAGTATTTT. It translates to CASSLAGGRTDTQYF.

The chain joins TRBV9 to TRBJ2-3; TRBD1 aligns across 9 bases. The CDR3 is made up of 15 amino acids. Germline CDR1 is SGDLS and CDR2 is YYNGEE. The V gene end was trimmed by 3 bases and the J gene end by 3 bases; junction bases not matched to a gene: 5. The CDR3 DNA reads TGTGCCAGCAGCGCCCAGGGACAGGGTACAGATACGCAGTATTTT. It translates to CASSAQGQGTDTQYF.

This chain joins TRBV27 and TRBJ1-1; maybe TRBD1 (6 bases). Germline-derived CDR1 and CDR2 are MNHEY and SMNVEV (reference sequence). Trimming took 6 bases from V and 4 from J, leaving 9 bases between them. This CDR3 region has 12 residues. The DNA for the CDR3 is TGTGCCAGCAGGGGAGGGGGCACTGAAGCTTTCTTT. The encoded protein is CASRGGGTEAFF.

The chain combines TRBV5-1 with TRBJ2-3, with 13 nucleotides matching TRBD2. The CDR3 covers 18 residues. Germline V gene data show CDR1 as SGHRS and CDR2 as YFSETQ. J gave up 1 base and V 3 bases, and 8 bases lay outside the gene matches. DNA for the CDR3: TGCGCCAGCAGCTGGGGAAGACTAGCGGGAGGTGGCACAGATACGCAGTATTTT. Amino acid sequence: CASSWGRLAGGGTDTQYF.

V gene TRBV7-9 combines with J gene TRBJ2-7, with no clear D. Germline V gene sequence: CDR1 SEHNR, CDR2 FQNEAQ (reference sequence). The CDR3 spans 14 residues. The V and J ends lost 0 bases and 6 bases respectively, with 12 bases between them. The CDR3 is CASSLALVGGEQYF. CDR3 coding DNA: TGTGCCAGCAGCTTAGCTTTAGTTGGCGGCGAGCAGTACTTC.

The genes are TRBV18 and TRBJ2-7; 7 bases align to TRBD1. The CDR3 is made up of 13 amino acids. With 6 bases clipped from V and 6 bases from J, the junction kept 8 bases outside the gene matches. The germline V gene encodes CDR1 KGHSH and CDR2 LQKENI. The CDR3 loop is CASSPGQAFEQYF. CDR3 nucleotides: TGTGCCAGCTCCCCCGGACAGGCTTTCGAGCAGTACTTC.

The V gene is TRBV14, the J gene TRBJ1-3, with 9 nucleotides matching TRBD1. Germline V CDR1 and CDR2: SGHDN, FVKESK. The CDR3 has 17 residues. After removal of 1 base from V and 0 bases from J, the junction contained 4 bases not matched to a gene. CDR3 DNA sequence: TGTGCCAGCAGCCAAGCGGGGACAGGGAGCTCTGGAAACACCATATATTTT. Amino acid sequence: CASSQAGTGSSGNTIYF.

This rearrangement joins TRBV7-6 to TRBJ2-5; tentatively, D is TRBD2 (6 bases). Germline V CDR1 and CDR2: SGHVS, FNYEAQ. The length of the CDR3 is 13 residues. V lost 2 bases, J lost 4 bases, and 8 bases lay in between. The CDR3 here is CASSLRGGETQYF. As DNA, the CDR3 is TGTGCCAGCAGCTTAAGGGGAGGAGAGACCCAGTACTTC.

This chain joins TRBV5-1 and TRBJ1-4; D possibly corresponds to TRBD1 (6 bases). The germline gives CDR1 SGHRS, CDR2 YFSETQ. With 3 bases removed from V and 3 bases from J, the gap between germline ends came to 12 bases. The CDR3 sequence is 15 residues long. CDR3 residues: CASSSTGRSNEKLFF. The CDR3 region has the DNA TGCGCCAGCAGCTCGACAGGCCGTTCTAATGAAAAACTGTTTTTT.